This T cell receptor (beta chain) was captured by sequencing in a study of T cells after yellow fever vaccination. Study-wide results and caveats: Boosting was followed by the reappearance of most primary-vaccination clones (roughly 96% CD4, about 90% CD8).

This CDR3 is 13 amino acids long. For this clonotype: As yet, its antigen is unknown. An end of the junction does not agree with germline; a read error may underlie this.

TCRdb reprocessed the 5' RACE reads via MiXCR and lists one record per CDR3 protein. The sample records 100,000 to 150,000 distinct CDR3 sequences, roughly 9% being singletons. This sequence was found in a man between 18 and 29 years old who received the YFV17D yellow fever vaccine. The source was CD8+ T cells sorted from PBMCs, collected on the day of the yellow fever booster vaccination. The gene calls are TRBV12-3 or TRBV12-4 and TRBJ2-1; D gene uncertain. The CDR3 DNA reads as TGTGCCAGCAGTTTTTTGATGGTTGAACTGTCGATCTTC. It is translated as CASSFLMVELSIF.